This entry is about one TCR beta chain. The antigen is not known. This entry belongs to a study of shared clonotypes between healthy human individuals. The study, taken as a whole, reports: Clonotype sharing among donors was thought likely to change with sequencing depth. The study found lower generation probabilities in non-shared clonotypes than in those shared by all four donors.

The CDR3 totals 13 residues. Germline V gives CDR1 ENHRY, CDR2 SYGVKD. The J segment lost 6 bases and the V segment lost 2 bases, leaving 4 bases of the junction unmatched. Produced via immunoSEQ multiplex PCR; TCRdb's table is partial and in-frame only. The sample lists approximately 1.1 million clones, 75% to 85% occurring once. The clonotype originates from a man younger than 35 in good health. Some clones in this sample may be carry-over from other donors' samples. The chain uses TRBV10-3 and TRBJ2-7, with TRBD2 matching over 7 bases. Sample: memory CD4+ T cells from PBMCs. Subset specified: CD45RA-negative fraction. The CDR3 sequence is CAISEREVSEQYF. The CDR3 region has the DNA TGTGCCATCAGTGAGCGGGAGGTCAGCGAGCAGTACTTC.